What follows describes a single TCR beta chain. No antigen is known for it. This sample was included in a study of cytomegalovirus exposure and HLA in healthy donors. The PCR ran on 60 Vbeta and 13 Jbeta primers. Assay used: immunoSEQ multiplex PCR; TCRdb lists only in-frame clones, some missing. The data show about 140,000 clones, 70% to 90% seen once. Study observations and caveats: Sequencing likely produced, as an artifact, a cluster of highly shared sequence variants. Owing to their indistinguishability, certain V segments, notably TRBV6-2 and TRBV6-3, were excluded. The presence/absence work took it that sequencing depth was about the same across donors.

The length of the CDR3 is 14 residues. With 1 base clipped from V and 4 bases from J, the junction kept 4 bases outside the gene matches. Germline V gene data show CDR1 as SGHRS and CDR2 as YFSETQ. Sequencing input: PBMCs. The sequence was obtained from a man aged 50-60 years in good health and CMV-seronegative. The V gene is TRBV5-1, the J gene TRBJ1-2; TRBD1 agrees at 7 bases. The CDR3 protein is CASSLNPGGYGYTF. The CDR3 coding sequence is TGCGCCAGCAGCTTGAATCCAGGGGGCTATGGCTACACCTTC.